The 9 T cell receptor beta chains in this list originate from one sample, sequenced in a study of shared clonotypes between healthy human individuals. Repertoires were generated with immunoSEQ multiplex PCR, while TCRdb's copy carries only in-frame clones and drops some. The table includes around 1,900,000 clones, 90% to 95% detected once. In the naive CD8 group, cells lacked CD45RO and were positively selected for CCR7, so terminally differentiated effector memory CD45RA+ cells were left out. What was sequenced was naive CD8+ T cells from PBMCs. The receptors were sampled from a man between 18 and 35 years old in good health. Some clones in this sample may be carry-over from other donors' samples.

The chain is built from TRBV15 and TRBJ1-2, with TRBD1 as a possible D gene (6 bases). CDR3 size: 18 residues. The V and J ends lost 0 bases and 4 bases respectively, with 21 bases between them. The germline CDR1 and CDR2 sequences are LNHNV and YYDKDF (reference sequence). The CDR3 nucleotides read TGTGCCACCAGCAGAGATTCAGGGGTCCACAGCCGCATCTATGGCTACACCTTC. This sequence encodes CATSRDSGVHSRIYGYTF.

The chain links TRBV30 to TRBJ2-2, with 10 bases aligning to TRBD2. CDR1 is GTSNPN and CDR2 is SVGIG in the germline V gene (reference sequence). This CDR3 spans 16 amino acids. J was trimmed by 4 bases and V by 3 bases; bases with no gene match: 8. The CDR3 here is CAWREREGRITGELFF. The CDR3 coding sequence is TGTGCCTGGAGGGAGCGGGAGGGCCGAATCACCGGGGAGCTGTTTTTT.

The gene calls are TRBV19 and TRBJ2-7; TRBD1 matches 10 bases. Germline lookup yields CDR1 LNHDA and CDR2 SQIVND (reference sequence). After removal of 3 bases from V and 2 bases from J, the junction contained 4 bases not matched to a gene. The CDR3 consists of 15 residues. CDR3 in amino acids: CASSMSGTGAYEQYF. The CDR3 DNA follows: TGTGCCAGTAGTATGTCCGGGACAGGGGCCTACGAGCAGTACTTC.

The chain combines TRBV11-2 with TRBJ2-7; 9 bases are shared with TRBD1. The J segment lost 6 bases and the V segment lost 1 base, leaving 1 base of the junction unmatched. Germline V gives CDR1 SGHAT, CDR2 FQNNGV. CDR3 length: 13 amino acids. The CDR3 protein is CASSLGTGAEQYF. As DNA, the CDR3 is TGTGCCAGCAGCTTAGGGACAGGGGCCGAGCAGTACTTC.

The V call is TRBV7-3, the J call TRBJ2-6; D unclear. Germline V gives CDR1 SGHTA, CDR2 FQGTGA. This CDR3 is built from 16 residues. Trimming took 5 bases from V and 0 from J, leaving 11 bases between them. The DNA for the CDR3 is TGTGCCAGCAGCCCGGACGGAGCCTCTGGGGCCAACGTCCTGACTTTC. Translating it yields CASSPDGASGANVLTF. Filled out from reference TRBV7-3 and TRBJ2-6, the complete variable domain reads GAGVSQTPSNKVTEKGKYVELRCDPISGHTALYWYRQSLGQGPEFLIYFQGTGAADDSGLPNDRFFAVRPEGSVSTLKIQRTERGDSAVYLCASSPDGASGANVLTFGAGSRLTVL.

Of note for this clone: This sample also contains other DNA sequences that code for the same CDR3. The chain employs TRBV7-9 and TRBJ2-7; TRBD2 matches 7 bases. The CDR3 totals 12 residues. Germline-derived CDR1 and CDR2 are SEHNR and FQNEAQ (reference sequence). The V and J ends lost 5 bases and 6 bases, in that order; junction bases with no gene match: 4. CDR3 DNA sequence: TGTGCCAGCAGCCTGGGAGGGGCCGAGCAGTACTTC. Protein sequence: CASSLGGAEQYF.

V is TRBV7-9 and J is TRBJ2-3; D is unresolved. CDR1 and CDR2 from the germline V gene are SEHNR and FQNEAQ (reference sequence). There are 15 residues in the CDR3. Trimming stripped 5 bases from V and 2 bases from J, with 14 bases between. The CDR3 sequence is CASSRPGISTDTQYF. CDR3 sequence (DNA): TGTGCCAGCAGCCGCCCAGGCATTTCCACAGATACGCAGTATTTT.

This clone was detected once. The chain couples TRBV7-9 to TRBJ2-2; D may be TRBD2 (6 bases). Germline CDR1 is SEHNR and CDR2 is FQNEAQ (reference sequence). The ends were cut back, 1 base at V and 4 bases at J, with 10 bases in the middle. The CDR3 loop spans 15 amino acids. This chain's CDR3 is CASSLVGGPTGELFF. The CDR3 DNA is TGTGCCAGCAGCTTAGTGGGGGGACCCACCGGGGAGCTGTTTTTT.

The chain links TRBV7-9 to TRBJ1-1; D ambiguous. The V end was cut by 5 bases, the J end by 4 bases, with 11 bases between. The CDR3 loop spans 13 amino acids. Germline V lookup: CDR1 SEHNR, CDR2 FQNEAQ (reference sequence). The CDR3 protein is CASSTGWLTEAFF. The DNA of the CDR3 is TGTGCCAGCAGCACGGGGTGGCTCACTGAAGCTTTCTTT.